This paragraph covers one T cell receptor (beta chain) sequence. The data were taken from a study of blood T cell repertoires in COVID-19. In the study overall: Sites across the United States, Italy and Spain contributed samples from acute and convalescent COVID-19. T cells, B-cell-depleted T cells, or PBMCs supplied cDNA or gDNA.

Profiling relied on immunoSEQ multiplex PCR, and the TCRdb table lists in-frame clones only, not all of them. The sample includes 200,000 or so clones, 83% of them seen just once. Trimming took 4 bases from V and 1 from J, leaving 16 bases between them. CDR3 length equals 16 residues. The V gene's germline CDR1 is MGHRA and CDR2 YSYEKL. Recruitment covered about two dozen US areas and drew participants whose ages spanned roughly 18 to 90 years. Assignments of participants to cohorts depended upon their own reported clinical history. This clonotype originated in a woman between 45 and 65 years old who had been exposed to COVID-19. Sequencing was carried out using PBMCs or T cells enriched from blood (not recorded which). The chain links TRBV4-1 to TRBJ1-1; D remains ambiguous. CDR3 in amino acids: CASSPFDHSKNTEAFF. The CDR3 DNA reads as TGCGCCAGCAGCCCTTTTGACCACAGTAAGAACACTGAAGCTTTCTTT.